This TCR beta chain was found in a study of T cells in Graves' hyperthyroidism and ophthalmopathy. Whole-study results and caveats: Model output signaled ophthalmopathy a median about 6.3 months ahead of onset.

When ophthalmopathy did not progress within 18 months, Graves' hyperthyroidism was considered stable. Hyperthyroidism, newly diagnosed and lasting under 2 months, affected patients aged 18 to 65. Worth noting for this clonotype: Its specificity is not known.

Template material for amplifying TCR beta CDR3 regions consisted of RNA transcripts. An initial round of RT-PCR targeting the TCR CDR3 relied on the HTBI primer set. TCRdb ran MiXCR on the multiplex PCR reads and lists one entry per CDR3 protein. The sample shows roughly 49,000 distinct CDR3 sequences, roughly 50% of them seen only once. Trimming shortened V by 1 base and J by 2 bases, and 5 bases separated the two germline ends. This CDR3 comprises 14 residues. Germline V gives CDR1 SGHTA, CDR2 FQGNSA. This chain links TRBV7-2 with TRBJ2-2; D call uncertain. The TCR was taken from a man between 18 and 29 years old with Graves' hyperthyroidism. Sequences were obtained from peripheral blood or thyroid tissue (not recorded which). The chain's CDR3 is CASSLDSNTGELFF. In nucleotides, the CDR3 is TGTGCCAGCAGCTTAGACTCCAACACCGGGGAGCTGTTTTTT.